This entry features one T cell receptor beta chain sequence. In the original analysis: Amplification with reference gene primers provided the estimates of nucleated cell counts. Assay used: immunoSEQ multiplex PCR; TCRdb lists only in-frame clones, some missing. The V and J calls and clone size come from that table; D and trimming were worked out from the DNA. Of about 32,000 clones in the sample, around 87% were seen once. The entry originates in a study of blood T cell repertoires in COVID-19. Study-level background: Samples of COVID-19 (acute and convalescent) were obtained from the United States, Italy and Spain. Sample material is recorded as cDNA or gDNA derived from T cells, B-cell-depleted T cells, or PBMCs.

Material: peripheral blood. This clonotype was obtained from a man in his forties or fifties with active or convalescent COVID-19.

The CDR3 bases are TGTGCCAGCCGCGCAAGCCACACAGATACGCAGTATTTT. Amino acid sequence: CASRASHTDTQYF. This chain connects TRBV28 to TRBJ2-3, with unresolved D. This CDR3 region has 13 residues. CDR1 MDHEN and CDR2 SYDVKM come from the germline V gene. V was shortened by 8 bases and J by 2 bases, with 11 bases between the two germline ends.